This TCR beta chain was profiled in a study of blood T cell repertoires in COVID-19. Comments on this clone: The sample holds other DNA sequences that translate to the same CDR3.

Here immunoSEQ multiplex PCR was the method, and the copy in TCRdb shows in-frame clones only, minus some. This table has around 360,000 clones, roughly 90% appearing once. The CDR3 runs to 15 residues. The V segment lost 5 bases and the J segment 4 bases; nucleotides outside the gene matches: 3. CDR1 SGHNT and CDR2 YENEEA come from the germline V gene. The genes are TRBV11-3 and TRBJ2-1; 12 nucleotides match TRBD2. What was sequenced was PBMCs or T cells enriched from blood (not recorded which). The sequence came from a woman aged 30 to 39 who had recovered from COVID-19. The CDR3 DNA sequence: TGTGCCAGCAGCGTAGGGACTAGCGGGTACAATGAGCAGTTCTTC. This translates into CASSVGTSGYNEQFF.